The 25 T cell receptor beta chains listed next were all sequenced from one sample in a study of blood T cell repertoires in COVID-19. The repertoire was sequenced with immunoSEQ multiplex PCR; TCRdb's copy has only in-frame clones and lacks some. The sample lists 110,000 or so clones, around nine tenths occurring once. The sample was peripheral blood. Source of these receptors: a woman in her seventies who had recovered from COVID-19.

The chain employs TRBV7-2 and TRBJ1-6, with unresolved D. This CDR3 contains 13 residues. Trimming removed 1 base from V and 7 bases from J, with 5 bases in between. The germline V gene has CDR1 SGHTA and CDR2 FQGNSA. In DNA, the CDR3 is TGTGCCAGCAGCTTAGAGAGGAATTCACCCCTCCACTTT. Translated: CASSLERNSPLHF.

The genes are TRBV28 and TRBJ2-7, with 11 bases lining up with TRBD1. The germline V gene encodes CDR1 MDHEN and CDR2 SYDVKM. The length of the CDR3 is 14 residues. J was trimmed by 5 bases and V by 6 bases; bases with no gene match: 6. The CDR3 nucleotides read TGTGCCAGCAGGTCCACGGGACAGGGGGACGAGCAGTACTTC. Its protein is CASRSTGQGDEQYF.

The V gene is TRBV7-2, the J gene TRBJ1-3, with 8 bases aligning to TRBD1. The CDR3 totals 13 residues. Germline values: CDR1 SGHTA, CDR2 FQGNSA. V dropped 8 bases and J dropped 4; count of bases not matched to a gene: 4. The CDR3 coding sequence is TGTGCCAGCGCTCGGACAGGGGGAAACACCATATATTTT. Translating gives CASARTGGNTIYF.

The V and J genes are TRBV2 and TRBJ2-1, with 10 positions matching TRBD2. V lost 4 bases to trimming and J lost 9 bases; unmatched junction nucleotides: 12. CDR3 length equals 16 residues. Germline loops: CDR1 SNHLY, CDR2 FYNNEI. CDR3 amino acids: CASSVPGLATPGEQFF. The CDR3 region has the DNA TGTGCCAGCAGTGTACCGGGACTAGCGACTCCAGGTGAGCAGTTCTTC.

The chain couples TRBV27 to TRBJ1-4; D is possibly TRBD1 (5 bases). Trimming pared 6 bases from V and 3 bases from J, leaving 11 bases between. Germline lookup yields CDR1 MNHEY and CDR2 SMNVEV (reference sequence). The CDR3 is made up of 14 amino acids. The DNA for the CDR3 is TGTGCCAGCAGCCGGGGGGGGGCTAATGAAAAACTGTTTTTT. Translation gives CASSRGGANEKLFF. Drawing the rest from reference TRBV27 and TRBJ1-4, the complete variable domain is EAQVTQNPRYLITVTGKKLTVTCSQNMNHEYMSWYRQDPGLGLRQIYYSMNVEVTDKGDVPEGYKVSRKEKRNFPLILESPSPNQTSLYFCASSRGGANEKLFFGSGTQLSVL.

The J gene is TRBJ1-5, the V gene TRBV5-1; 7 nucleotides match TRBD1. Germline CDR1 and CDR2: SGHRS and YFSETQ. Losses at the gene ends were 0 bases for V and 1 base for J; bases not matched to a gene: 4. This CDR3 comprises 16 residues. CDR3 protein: CASSLDGTASNQPQHF. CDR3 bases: TGCGCCAGCAGCTTGGACGGGACAGCCAGCAATCAGCCCCAGCATTTT.

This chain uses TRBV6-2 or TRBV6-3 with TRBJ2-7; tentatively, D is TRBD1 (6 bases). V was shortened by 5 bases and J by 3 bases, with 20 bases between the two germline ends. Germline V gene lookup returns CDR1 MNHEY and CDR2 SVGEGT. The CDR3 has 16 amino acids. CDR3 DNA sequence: TGTGCCAGCAGTACCCGGGACACCCCACACTACTACGAGCAGTACTTC. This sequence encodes CASSTRDTPHYYEQYF.

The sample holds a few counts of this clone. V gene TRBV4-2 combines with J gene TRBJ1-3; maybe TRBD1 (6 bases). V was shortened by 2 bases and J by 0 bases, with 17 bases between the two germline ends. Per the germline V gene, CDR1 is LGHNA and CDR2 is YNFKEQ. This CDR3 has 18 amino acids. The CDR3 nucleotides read TGTGCCAGCAGCCAATACCCGGACAGCTACCGCTCTGGAAACACCATATATTTT. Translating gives CASSQYPDSYRSGNTIYF.

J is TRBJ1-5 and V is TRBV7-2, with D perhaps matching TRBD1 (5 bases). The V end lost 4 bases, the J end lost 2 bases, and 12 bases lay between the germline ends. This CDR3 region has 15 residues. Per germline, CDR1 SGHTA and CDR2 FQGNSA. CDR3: CASSYGRGGNQPQHF. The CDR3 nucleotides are TGTGCCAGCAGCTACGGAAGGGGTGGCAATCAGCCCCAGCATTTT.

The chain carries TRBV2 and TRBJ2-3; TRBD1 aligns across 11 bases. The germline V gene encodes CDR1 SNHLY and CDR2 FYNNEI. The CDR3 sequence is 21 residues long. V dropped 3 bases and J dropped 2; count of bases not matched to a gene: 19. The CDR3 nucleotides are TGTGCCAGCAGTGACCCTACCGGGACAGGGGGAGAGCTAGCCCACACAGATACGCAGTATTTT. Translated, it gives CASSDPTGTGGELAHTDTQYF. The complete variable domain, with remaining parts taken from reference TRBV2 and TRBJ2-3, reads EPEVTQTPSHQVTQMGQEVILRCVPISNHLYFYWYRQILGQKVEFLVSFYNNEISEKSEIFDDQFSVERPDGSNFTLKIRSTKLEDSAMYFCASSDPTGTGGELAHTDTQYFGPGTRLTVL.

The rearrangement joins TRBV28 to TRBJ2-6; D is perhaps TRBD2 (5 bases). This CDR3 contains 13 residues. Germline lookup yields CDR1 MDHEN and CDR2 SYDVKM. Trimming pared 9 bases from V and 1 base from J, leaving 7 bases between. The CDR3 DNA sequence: TGTGCCAGTCGGGGATCTGGGGCCAACGTCCTGACTTTC. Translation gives CASRGSGANVLTF.

In DNA form, the CDR3 reads TGTGCCAGCAGTTACGCAGGGTACAGCACCGGGGAGCTGTTTTTT. Amino acid sequence: CASSYAGYSTGELFF. The V call is TRBV6-2 or TRBV6-3, the J call TRBJ2-2, with D perhaps TRBD1 (5 bases). Trimming left V 2 bases short and J 4 bases short, with 11 bases between. The CDR3 loop spans 15 amino acids. Germline V gene lookup returns CDR1 MNHEY and CDR2 SVGEGT.

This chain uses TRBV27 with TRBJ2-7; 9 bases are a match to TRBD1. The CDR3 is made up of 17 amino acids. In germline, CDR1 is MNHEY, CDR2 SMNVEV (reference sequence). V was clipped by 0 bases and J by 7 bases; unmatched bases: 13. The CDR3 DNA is TGTGCCAGCAGTTTATCGTTTCCGGGACAGGGTTTGGAGGAGCAGTACTTC. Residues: CASSLSFPGQGLEEQYF.

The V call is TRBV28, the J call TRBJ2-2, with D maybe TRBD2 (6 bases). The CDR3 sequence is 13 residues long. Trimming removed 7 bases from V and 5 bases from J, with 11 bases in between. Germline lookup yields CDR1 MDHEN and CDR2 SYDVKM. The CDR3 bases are TGTGCCAGCAAGGGACTTTGGACCGGGGAGCTGTTTTTT. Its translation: CASKGLWTGELFF.

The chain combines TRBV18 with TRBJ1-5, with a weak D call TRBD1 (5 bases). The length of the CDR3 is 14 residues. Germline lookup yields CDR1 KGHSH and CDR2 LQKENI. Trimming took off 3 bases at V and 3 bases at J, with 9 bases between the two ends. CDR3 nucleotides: TGTGCCAGCTCACCGCAGGGCTTCAATCAGCCCCAGCATTTT. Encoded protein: CASSPQGFNQPQHF. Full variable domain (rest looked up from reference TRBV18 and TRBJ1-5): NAGVMQNPRHLVRRRGQEARLRCSPMKGHSHVYWYRQLPEEGLKFMVYLQKENIIDESGMPKERFSAEFPKEGPSILRIQQVVRGDSAAYFCASSPQGFNQPQHFGDGTRLSIL.

The CDR3 DNA follows: TGCAGCGTTCGCGTTTCTAGCGGGCGCTCCTACAATGAGCAGTTCTTC. Protein product: CSVRVSSGRSYNEQFF. V and J are TRBV29-1 and TRBJ2-1; 8 nucleotides agree with TRBD2. This CDR3 spans 16 amino acids. V lost 5 bases, J lost 0 bases, and 9 bases stayed unmatched. CDR1 and CDR2 (germline): SQVTM, ANQGSEA.

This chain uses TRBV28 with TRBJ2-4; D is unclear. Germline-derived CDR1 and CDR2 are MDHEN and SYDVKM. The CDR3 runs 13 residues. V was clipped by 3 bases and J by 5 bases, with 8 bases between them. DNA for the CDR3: TGTGCCAGCAGTTTCACAGATCAAAACATTCAGTACTTC. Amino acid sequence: CASSFTDQNIQYF.

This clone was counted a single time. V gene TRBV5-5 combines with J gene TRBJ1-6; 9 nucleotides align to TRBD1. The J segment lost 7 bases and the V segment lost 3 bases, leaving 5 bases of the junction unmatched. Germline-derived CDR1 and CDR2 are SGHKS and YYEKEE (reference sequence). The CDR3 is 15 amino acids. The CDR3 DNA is TGTGCCAGCAGCTCCTTACAGGGGGCAAATTCACCCCTCCACTTT. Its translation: CASSSLQGANSPLHF. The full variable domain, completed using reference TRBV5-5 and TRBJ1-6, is DAGVTQSPTHLIKTRGQQVTLRCSPISGHKSVSWYQQVLGQGPQFIFQYYEKEERGRGNFPDRFSARQFPNYSSELNVNALLLGDSALYLCASSSLQGANSPLHFGNGTRLTVT.

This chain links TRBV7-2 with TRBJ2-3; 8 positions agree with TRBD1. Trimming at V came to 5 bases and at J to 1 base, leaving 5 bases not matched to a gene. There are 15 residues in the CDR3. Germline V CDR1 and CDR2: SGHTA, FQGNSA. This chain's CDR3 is CASSTGTGGTDTQYF. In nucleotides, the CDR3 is TGTGCCAGCAGCACAGGGACAGGTGGCACAGATACGCAGTATTTT.

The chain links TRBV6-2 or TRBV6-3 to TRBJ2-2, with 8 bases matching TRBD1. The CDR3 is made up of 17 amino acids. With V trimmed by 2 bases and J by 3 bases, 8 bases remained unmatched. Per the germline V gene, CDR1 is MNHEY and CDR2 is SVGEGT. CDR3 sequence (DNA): TGTGCCAGCAGTTACCCGCAGGGGGCGGCCGACACCGGGGAGCTGTTTTTT. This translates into CASSYPQGAADTGELFF.

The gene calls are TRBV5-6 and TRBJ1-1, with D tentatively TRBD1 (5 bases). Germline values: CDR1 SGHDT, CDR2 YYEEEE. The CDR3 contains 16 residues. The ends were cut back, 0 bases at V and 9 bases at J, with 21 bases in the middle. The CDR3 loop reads CASSLVFRQWREKAFF. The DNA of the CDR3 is TGTGCCAGCAGCTTGGTTTTTAGACAGTGGCGCGAGAAAGCTTTCTTT.

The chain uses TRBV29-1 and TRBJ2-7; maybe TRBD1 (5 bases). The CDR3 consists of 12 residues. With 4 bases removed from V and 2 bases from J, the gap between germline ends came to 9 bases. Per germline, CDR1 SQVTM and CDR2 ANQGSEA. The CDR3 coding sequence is TGCAGCGTTGCTGGGGCGACCTACGAGCAGTACTTC. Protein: CSVAGATYEQYF.

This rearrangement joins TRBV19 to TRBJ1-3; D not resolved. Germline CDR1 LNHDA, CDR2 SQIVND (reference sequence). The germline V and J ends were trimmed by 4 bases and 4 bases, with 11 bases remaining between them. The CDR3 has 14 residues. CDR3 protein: CASSTYPHGNTIYF. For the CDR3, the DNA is TGTGCCAGTAGTACCTACCCCCACGGAAACACCATATATTTT.

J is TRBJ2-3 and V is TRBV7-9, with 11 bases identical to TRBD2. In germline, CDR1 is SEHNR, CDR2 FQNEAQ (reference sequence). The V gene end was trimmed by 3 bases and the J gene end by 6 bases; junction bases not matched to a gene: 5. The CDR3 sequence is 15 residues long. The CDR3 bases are TGTGCCAGCAGCTTGTTAGCGGGGGGGCCGGATACGCAGTATTTT. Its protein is CASSLLAGGPDTQYF.

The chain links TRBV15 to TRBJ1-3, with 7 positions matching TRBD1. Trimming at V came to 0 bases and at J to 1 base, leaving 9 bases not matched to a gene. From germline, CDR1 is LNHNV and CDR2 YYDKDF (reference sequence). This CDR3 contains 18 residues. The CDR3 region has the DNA TGTGCCACCAGCAGAGATCGGGGAGTGACAGGGTCTGGAAACACCATATATTTT. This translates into CATSRDRGVTGSGNTIYF.